This T cell receptor (beta chain) was sequenced for a study of technical replicates of blood from a handful of donors. The assay was immunoSEQ multiplex PCR, and TCRdb's table has in-frame clones only and misses some. Of approximately 100,000 clones listed, 95% to 96% were seen once; the top ten hold approximately 0.2%. Looked up from germline, CDR1 is SGHRS and CDR2 is YFSETQ. The CDR3 loop spans 14 amino acids. The V end lost 0 bases, the J end lost 0 bases, and 5 bases lay between the germline ends. The V gene is TRBV5-1, the J gene TRBJ2-3, with D hard to call. Sequenced sample: T cells isolated from PBMCs. This clonotype was obtained from a human donor in good health. As DNA, the CDR3 is TGCGCCAGCAGCTTGGATGGCAGCACAGATACGCAGTATTTT. Its translation is CASSLDGSTDTQYF.